A single sample gave rise to the 7 T cell receptor beta chains below, sequenced in a study of T-cell memory formation after mild COVID-19 (dated by TCRdb to about 2021). The library relied on 5' RACE. Reads for this sample came from an Illumina NovaSeq 6000. TCRdb trimmed public reads at Q25 via fastp, called clones via MiXCR and kept in-frame beta chains. When rows share a CDR3 protein, they turn into one entry using the most common DNA and genes. The sample includes about 290,000 distinct CDR3 sequences, with around 17% observed a single time. Of the sample, approximately 22% falls within the top ten clones. The sequenced material came from PBMCs or a T cell subset sorted from them (not recorded which). These TCRs come from a young man who had mild COVID-19 (a few samples of this study predate the infection). The sample titles of this study are shuffled in the database, so cell type and time point are left out; the donor was told from shared clones.

Comment on this clonotype: Possible read error: a much larger clone is one base away. This likely comes from a read error, as the CDR3 has no conserved phenylalanine or tryptophan at its end. The V gene is TRBV7-6, the J gene TRBJ2-5, with D possibly called TRBD1 or TRBD2 (5 bases each). With 5 bases removed from V and 2 bases from J, the gap between germline ends came to 9 bases. Germline V gene data show CDR1 as SGHVS and CDR2 as FNYEAQ. This CDR3 is 13 amino acids long. This chain's CDR3 is CASSMGRQETQYL. For the CDR3, the DNA is TGTGCCAGCAGCATGGGACGGCAAGAGACCCAGTACTTA.

This clonotype was seen a few times. V usage is TRBV3-1 and J usage is TRBJ1-1; D uncertain. Trimming stripped 4 bases from V and 11 bases from J, with 20 bases between. Per germline, CDR1 LGHDT and CDR2 YNNKEL (reference sequence). This CDR3 contains 14 residues. The CDR3 region is CASSPGSDGRAAFF. The CDR3 DNA reads TGTGCCAGCAGCCCCGGGTCTGACGGTAGAGCGGCTTTCTTT.

V and J are TRBV7-6 and TRBJ2-7; no firm D call. The CDR3 covers 14 residues. Trimming took 5 bases from V and 6 from J, leaving 17 bases between them. The germline V gene encodes CDR1 SGHVS and CDR2 FNYEAQ. The CDR3 protein is CASSPMGSLREQYF. The CDR3 DNA is TGTGCCAGCAGCCCAATGGGGTCTTTACGCGAGCAGTACTTC.

V is TRBV4-2 and J is TRBJ2-5; 7 bases agree with TRBD1. The CDR3 has 16 amino acids. V lost 0 bases and J lost 7; bases outside the gene matches: 11. In germline, CDR1 is LGHNA, CDR2 YNFKEQ. CDR3 nucleotide sequence: TGTGCCAGCAGCCAAGATCTTGAGGGGGCGCTGGGGACCCAGTACTTC. It specifies CASSQDLEGALGTQYF.

This chain joins TRBV4-2 and TRBJ2-1; TRBD2 aligns across 11 bases. Germline V CDR1 and CDR2: LGHNA, YNFKEQ. The CDR3 contains 17 residues. Trimming at V came to 0 bases and at J to 3 bases, leaving 4 bases not matched to a gene. CDR3 sequence: CASSQDRLAGNYNEQFF. The CDR3 bases are TGTGCCAGCAGCCAAGATAGACTAGCGGGGAACTACAATGAGCAGTTCTTC.

This sequence joins TRBV6-2 or TRBV6-3 and TRBJ2-1, with D perhaps matching TRBD1 or TRBD2 (5 bases each). V gave up 6 bases and J gave up 2 bases, with 11 bases separating them. Per germline, CDR1 MNHEY and CDR2 SVGEGT. The CDR3 is 14 residues long. Here the CDR3 reads CASRGDGPYNEQFF. The CDR3, as DNA: TGTGCCAGCAGAGGGGACGGACCCTACAATGAGCAGTTCTTC.

A few counts support this clonotype. This chain links TRBV9 with TRBJ2-2; 10 nucleotides agree with TRBD2. The CDR3 contains 16 residues. V lost 0 bases and J lost 3; bases outside the gene matches: 2. CDR1 and CDR2 from the germline V gene are SGDLS and YYNGEE. As DNA, the CDR3 is TGTGCCAGCAGCGTAGGGCTAGCGGGGGACACCGGGGAGCTGTTTTTT. This codes for CASSVGLAGDTGELFF.